This T cell receptor beta chain was sequenced in a study of OX40 agonist ivuxolimab in advanced cancers. Assay: immunoSEQ multiplex PCR; the TCRdb copy retains only in-frame clones and omits some. The sample holds nearly 95,000 clones; around 94% are singletons and the top ten take around 2.8%. Germline lookup yields CDR1 SGHVS and CDR2 FNYEAQ. The CDR3 spans 15 residues. V lost 5 bases to trimming and J lost 4 bases; unmatched junction nucleotides: 8. In its sample, this clone was seen a few times. The chain links TRBV7-6 to TRBJ2-5; 9 nucleotides line up with TRBD1. This clonotype originated in an adult with an advanced solid tumor such as melanoma, head and neck, liver or kidney cancer. The sequencing used CD4+ or CD8+ T cells sorted from blood, collected in a trial of the OX40 agonist ivuxolimab. In DNA, the CDR3 is TGTGCCAGCAGCCTCCGGGACAGGGTAGGAGAGACCCAGTACTTC. Its protein product is CASSLRDRVGETQYF. Using reference TRBV7-6 and TRBJ2-5 for the parts outside the CDR3, the full variable domain is GAGVSQSPRYKVTKRGQDVALRCDPISGHVSLYWYRQALGQGPEFLTYFNYEAQQDKSGLPNDRFSAERPEGSISTLTIQRTEQRDSAMYRCASSLRDRVGETQYFGPGTRLLVL.